This is a list of T cell receptor beta chains from one sample in a study of T-cell reconstitution after alpha-beta-depleted transplantation in children. TCRdb ran MiXCR on the PCR reads and lists one entry per CDR3 protein. This sample has around 500,000 distinct CDR3 sequences, with 12% found just once. The source material was PBMCs from the stem cell graft donor, sampled from the stem cell graft. Every receptor here comes from a human donor who donated a stem cell graft to a child with combined immunodeficiency. Each CDR3 is given with its conserved first and last residue. Fields, in order: V gene, CDR3 protein.

V: TRBV24-1; CDR3: CATRGEGRYNEQFF
V: TRBV12-3/TRBV12-4; CDR3: CASSLRGPPGNSPLHF
V: TRBV18; CDR3: CASSFDPLVAGNYSYEQYF
V: TRBV6-5; CDR3: CASSRDRVGEQYF
V: TRBV2; CDR3: CASKARGYDYGYTF
V: TRBV12-5; CDR3: CASAADSSYEQYF
V: TRBV5-1; CDR3: CASREGQYNEQFF
V: TRBV5-1; CDR3: CASSLEGPGPANVLTF
V: TRBV7-9; CDR3: CASSLARETQYF
V: TRBV10-3; CDR3: CATLNWENTEAFF
V: TRBV24-1; CDR3: CATSDVRSAGGPYNEQFF
V: TRBV5-1; CDR3: CASTLEERPNEQYF
V: TRBV9; CDR3: CASSLSLGEQYF
V: TRBV18; CDR3: CASSPGSLSPLHF
V: TRBV29-1; CDR3: CSALVAGALDEQFF
V: TRBV9; CDR3: CASSINPGTGSDTQYF
V: TRBV28; CDR3: CASSTYGTTDYEQYF
V: TRBV20-1; CDR3: CSASPGQGRPAGLYEQYF
V: TRBV15; CDR3: CATTGDFYGYTF
V: TRBV12-3/TRBV12-4; CDR3: CASSGPPENNEQFF
V: TRBV12-3/TRBV12-4; CDR3: CASSGTVSYEQYF
V: TRBV11-2; CDR3: CASGFRGLGYNEQFF
V: TRBV11-2; CDR3: CASSSRSRGEQFF
V: TRBV4-1; CDR3: CASSQDTGNSYGYTF
V: TRBV5-1; CDR3: CASSSSGLQETQYF
V: TRBV27; CDR3: CASRRGDRAPETQYF
V: TRBV20-1; CDR3: CSAKRLAVSTDTQYF
V: TRBV13; CDR3: CASSLRGSGLASYEQYF
V: TRBV24-1; CDR3: CATSEGTPAYEQYF
V: TRBV7-9; CDR3: CASSLAASGGEQFF
V: TRBV12-3/TRBV12-4; CDR3: CASSKLAGEFAEQYF
V: TRBV21-1; CDR3: CASSRGQGLWLNTEAFF
V: TRBV20-1; CDR3: CSVRGGRAIDTQYF
V: TRBV4-1; CDR3: CASSQGLEADTQYF
V: TRBV5-1; CDR3: CASSLGEERGRHNEQFF
V: TRBV12-3/TRBV12-4; CDR3: CASIKDSASGLTDTQYF
V: TRBV20-1; CDR3: CSATSGQFYGYTF
V: TRBV4-1; CDR3: CASSQANYNEQFF
V: TRBV6-4; CDR3: CASSATSGSQDTQYF
V: TRBV5-1; CDR3: CASSRSGGRDEQFF
V: TRBV11-3; CDR3: CASSLYKEDTQYF
V: TRBV7-9; CDR3: CASSWDSFYNEQFF
V: TRBV6-2/TRBV6-3; CDR3: CASSSQGGANTGELFF
V: TRBV29-1; CDR3: CSVLRTGAGYGYTF
V: TRBV12-3/TRBV12-4; CDR3: CASSFLASGEKLFF
V: TRBV19; CDR3: CASSTHGGGNSPLHF
V: TRBV5-6; CDR3: CASSFGLAGDTDTQYF
V: TRBV28; CDR3: CASRGGQEVDTQYF
V: TRBV11-2; CDR3: CASSLDLVNQPQHF
V: TRBV27; CDR3: CASSNSLYEQYF
V: TRBV20-1; CDR3: CSASHPGGNVPDF
V: TRBV18; CDR3: CASSPGSGGPPDTQYF
V: TRBV20-1; CDR3: CSARDRTSGLFSYNEQFF
V: TRBV9; CDR3: CASSVDASRRGYGYTF
V: TRBV7-2; CDR3: CASSPESTRSYEQYF